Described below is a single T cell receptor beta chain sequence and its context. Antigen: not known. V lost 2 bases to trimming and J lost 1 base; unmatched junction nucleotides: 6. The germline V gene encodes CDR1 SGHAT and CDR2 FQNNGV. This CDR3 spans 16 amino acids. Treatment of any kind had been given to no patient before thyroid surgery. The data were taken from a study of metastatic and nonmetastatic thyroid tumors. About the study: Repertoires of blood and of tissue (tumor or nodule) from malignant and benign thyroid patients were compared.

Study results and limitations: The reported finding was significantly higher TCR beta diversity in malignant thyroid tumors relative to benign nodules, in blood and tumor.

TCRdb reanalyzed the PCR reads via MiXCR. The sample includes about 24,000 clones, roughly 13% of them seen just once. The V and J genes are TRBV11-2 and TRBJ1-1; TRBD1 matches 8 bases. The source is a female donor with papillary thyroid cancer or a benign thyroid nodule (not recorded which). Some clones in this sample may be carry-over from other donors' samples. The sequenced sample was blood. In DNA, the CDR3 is TGTGCCAGCAGCTTAAACGAGGGGACAGGGAACACTGAAGCTTTCTTT. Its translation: CASSLNEGTGNTEAFF.